What follows is one TCR beta chain and its context. The source of the sample is a study of blood T cell repertoires in COVID-19. Produced via immunoSEQ multiplex PCR; TCRdb's table is partial and in-frame only. Seen here are about 210,000 clones, 80% to 90% observed once, and the top ten hold about 2.7%. Germline V gene data show CDR1 as LNHDA and CDR2 as SQIVND (reference sequence). This CDR3 has 18 amino acids. V lost 5 bases and J lost 6, with 26 bases in between. The chain recombines TRBV19 with TRBJ1-5; weak D call: TRBD1 (5 bases). The sequence was collected from a woman aged 40 to 50 with active or convalescent COVID-19. The specimen sequenced was peripheral blood. CDR3: CASSPGREAGGVAQPQHF. DNA of the CDR3: TGTGCCAGTAGTCCAGGAAGGGAGGCGGGAGGGGTCGCTCAGCCCCAGCATTTT.